The T cell receptor beta chain described here comes from a study of blood T cell repertoires in COVID-19. CDR3 length: 18 residues. The V segment lost 3 bases and the J segment 5 bases; nucleotides outside the gene matches: 13. Germline CDR1 reads LGHNA; CDR2 reads YNFKEQ. Assay: immunoSEQ multiplex PCR; the TCRdb copy retains only in-frame clones and omits some. The sample lists hundreds of thousands of clones; roughly 76% were seen once. The chain is built from TRBV4-2 and TRBJ2-1, with TRBD2 matching over 10 bases. This TCR was recovered from a woman older than 75 with COVID-19, enrolled during active disease. The sample comprised peripheral blood. CDR3 nucleotides: TGTGCCAGCAGCCACTCCCCGGGAAGCGGGGGGGGGAACAATGAGCAGTTCTTC. Protein product: CASSHSPGSGGGNNEQFF.